This T cell receptor beta chain was observed in a study of OX40 agonist ivuxolimab in advanced cancers. Study-wide background: Dose-escalation subjects each had hepatocellular carcinoma, melanoma, renal cell or head and neck cancer. Under the entry rules, prior anti-PD-1, anti-PD-L1 or anti-CTLA-4 therapy was allowed, and roughly 41% had some. Broader study findings: Which antigen the expanded peripheral T cells recognized is unknown. The average count of expanded clones was higher among CD8+ T cells than among CD4+.

To note about this clone: The antigen remains unidentified.

V lost 8 bases and J lost 7; bases outside the gene matches: 7. Germline lookup yields CDR1 MNHEY and CDR2 SVGAGI. The CDR3 runs to 14 residues. TCRdb's copy holds only in-frame clones and misses some; the assay was immunoSEQ multiplex PCR. The data contain approximately 38,000 clones, around 82% of them singletons. The chain has TRBV6-5 and TRBJ2-1; 11 bases align to TRBD2. This TCR was recovered from an adult with an advanced solid tumor such as melanoma, head and neck, liver or kidney cancer. The source was CD4+ or CD8+ T cells sorted from blood, collected in a trial of the OX40 agonist ivuxolimab. CDR3 sequence (DNA): TGTGCCAGCCGGGGGGCTAGCGGGAGGAATGAGCAGTTCTTC. Translating it yields CASRGASGRNEQFF.